Sequencing of this T cell receptor (beta chain) was carried out in a study of cytomegalovirus exposure and HLA in healthy donors. Looking at the study overall: Of the donors genotyped, several hundred in all, 80% to 85% fell in the Caucasian-associated ancestry cluster. Study-wide results and limits: In a later analysis, V- and J-gene trimming of beta chains associated with a DCLRE1C missense variant, replicated independently. Later on, an analysis showed TCR association rates differing by HLA locus, with DRB1 the most and HLA-C the fewest.

Trimming took 1 base from V and 4 from J, leaving 17 bases between them. CDR3 length: 16 amino acids. Germline loops: CDR1 GTSNPN, CDR2 SVGIG (reference sequence). Primers: 60 Vbeta forward and 13 Jbeta reverse. Measured with immunoSEQ multiplex PCR; TCRdb has only the in-frame clones, and not every one. The sample carries 100,000 or so clones, about 80% recorded once. This clone came up once. Its target is not known. The clonotype comes from a man in his thirties or forties in good health and CMV-seropositive. This sequence joins TRBV30 and TRBJ1-3; D is possibly TRBD1 (5 bases). The sample comprised PBMCs. CDR3 in DNA: TGTGCCTGGAGTGCTTTCGGGACTCAAACGGGAAACACCATATATTTT. Its translation is CAWSAFGTQTGNTIYF.